This T cell receptor (beta chain) was recovered during a study of blood T cell repertoires in COVID-19. The germline V and J ends were trimmed by 0 bases and 1 base, with 12 bases remaining between them. This CDR3 has 16 amino acids. From germline, CDR1 is SGHDN and CDR2 FVKESK. Profiled with immunoSEQ multiplex PCR; TCRdb holds only in-frame clones, not every one. The sample lists 88,000 or so clones, roughly 85% occurring once. Sequencing input: peripheral blood. The receptor's source is a human donor in a cohort sampled during active COVID-19. This chain joins TRBV14 and TRBJ1-1; D uncertain. Here the CDR3 DNA reads TGTGCCAGCAGCCAAGATGCGGGGTCGGGGAACACTGAAGCTTTCTTT. It yields the protein CASSQDAGSGNTEAFF.